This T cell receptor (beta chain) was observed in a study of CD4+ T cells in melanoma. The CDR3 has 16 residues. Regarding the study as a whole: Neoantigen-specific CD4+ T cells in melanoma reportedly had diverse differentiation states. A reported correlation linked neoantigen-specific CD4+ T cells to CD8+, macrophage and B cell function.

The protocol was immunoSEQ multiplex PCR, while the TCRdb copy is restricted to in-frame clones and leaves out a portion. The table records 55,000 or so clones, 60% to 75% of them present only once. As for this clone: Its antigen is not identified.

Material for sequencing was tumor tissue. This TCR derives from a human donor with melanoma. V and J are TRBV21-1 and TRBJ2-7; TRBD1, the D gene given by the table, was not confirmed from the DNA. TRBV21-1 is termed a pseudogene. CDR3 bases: TGTGCCAGCAGCAAAGATATAGGACAGAGTGACTACGAGCAGTACTTC. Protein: CASSKDIGQSDYEQYF.